Presented here are 23 T cell receptor beta chains from one specimen sequenced in a study of blood T cell repertoires in COVID-19. The method was immunoSEQ multiplex PCR; TCRdb's version includes in-frame clones alone and lacks a portion of them. The data show 250,000 to 350,000 clones, with 90% seen just once and approximately 4% held by the top ten. Source material: PBMCs or T cells enriched from blood (not recorded which). The receptors were gathered from a young woman with acute COVID-19.

V usage is TRBV5-5 and J usage is TRBJ1-2; tentatively, D is TRBD1 (6 bases). The CDR3 is 16 amino acids. Trimming cost V 3 bases and J 5 bases, with 20 bases left between them. CDR1 is SGHKS, CDR2 YYEKEE, per germline (reference sequence). CDR3: CASSSPRRGILYGYTF. CDR3 nucleotide sequence: TGTGCCAGCAGCTCGCCCCGTAGGGGGATCCTATATGGCTACACCTTC.

V is TRBV5-1 and J is TRBJ1-1; no clear D. The CDR3 is 15 residues long. Germline CDR1 SGHRS, CDR2 YFSETQ. Trimming pared 0 bases from V and 0 bases from J, leaving 9 bases between. CDR3 amino acids: CASSLVEGLNTEAFF. For the CDR3, the DNA is TGCGCCAGCAGCTTGGTGGAGGGCTTGAACACTGAAGCTTTCTTT.

The J gene is TRBJ2-5, the V gene TRBV30; 7 bases line up with TRBD1. Germline-derived CDR1 and CDR2 are GTSNPN and SVGIG (reference sequence). V dropped 3 bases and J dropped 5; count of bases not matched to a gene: 12. There are 15 residues in the CDR3. The CDR3 loop reads CAWSPGQGVRETQYF. The CDR3 DNA follows: TGTGCCTGGAGCCCTGGGCAGGGGGTCCGGGAGACCCAGTACTTC.

This chain connects TRBV19 to TRBJ2-3, with TRBD1 matching over 7 bases. This CDR3 region has 15 residues. The V and J ends lost 4 bases and 2 bases, in that order; junction bases with no gene match: 6. CDR1 and CDR2 from the germline V gene are LNHDA and SQIVND (reference sequence). The DNA for the CDR3 is TGTGCCAGTAGTAATAGGGACAGCTACACAGATACGCAGTATTTT. It specifies CASSNRDSYTDTQYF.

This clone was found a few times. The same CDR3 also results from other DNA sequences found in this sample. The genes are TRBV30 and TRBJ1-2, with TRBD1 identical over 7 bases. J lost 8 bases, V lost 2 bases, and 5 bases had no gene match. Germline-derived CDR1 and CDR2 are GTSNPN and SVGIG (reference sequence). This CDR3 comprises 12 residues. The CDR3 sequence is CAWSTGARGYTF. The CDR3 DNA reads as TGTGCCTGGAGTACAGGGGCGAGGGGCTACACCTTC.

The chain carries TRBV5-6 and TRBJ2-7, with TRBD1 matching over 7 bases. After removal of 0 bases from V and 3 bases from J, the junction contained 6 bases not matched to a gene. Germline V gene lookup returns CDR1 SGHDT and CDR2 YYEEEE. The CDR3 runs 15 residues. The CDR3 sequence: CASSLGQGIRYEQYF. Written as DNA, the CDR3 is TGTGCCAGCAGCTTGGGACAGGGCATACGCTACGAGCAGTACTTC.

J is TRBJ2-7 and V is TRBV27; 9 bases match TRBD1. The germline gives CDR1 MNHEY, CDR2 SMNVEV (reference sequence). CDR3 length: 14 residues. V was clipped by 4 bases and J by 3 bases; unmatched bases: 4. CDR3 amino acids: CASSSMDRGYEQYF. The CDR3 region has the DNA TGTGCCAGCAGTTCAATGGACAGGGGCTACGAGCAGTACTTC.

The chain links TRBV7-9 to TRBJ1-1; D remains unclear. In germline, CDR1 is SEHNR, CDR2 FQNEAQ (reference sequence). The CDR3 totals 12 residues. V was shortened by 5 bases and J by 5 bases, with 9 bases between the two germline ends. The CDR3 is CASSTHGTEAFF. In nucleotides, the CDR3 is TGTGCCAGCAGCACTCACGGTACTGAAGCTTTCTTT.

This clone appeared a single time. The V and J genes are TRBV19 and TRBJ2-1; 15 positions match TRBD2. Germline CDR1 reads LNHDA; CDR2 reads SQIVND (reference sequence). Trimming cost V 3 bases and J 6 bases; bases outside gene matches: 12. The length of the CDR3 is 19 residues. Here the CDR3 reads CASSISSGTSGRNFNEQFF. The CDR3, as DNA: TGTGCCAGTAGTATCTCCTCCGGGACTAGCGGGAGGAACTTCAATGAGCAGTTCTTC.

The V call is TRBV10-1, the J call TRBJ2-3; D may be TRBD2 (6 bases). This CDR3 has 14 residues. Per germline, CDR1 WNHNN and CDR2 SYGVQD (reference sequence). V gave up 8 bases and J gave up 2 bases, with 14 bases separating them. CDR3 region: CASAEAGNTDTQYF. In DNA, the CDR3 is TGCGCCAGCGCTGAGGCGGGAAACACAGATACGCAGTATTTT.

The V gene is TRBV11-3, the J gene TRBJ2-7; 7 nucleotides align to TRBD2. V was pared by 4 bases and J by 0 bases, with 3 bases of the junction left unmatched. Germline CDR1 is SGHNT and CDR2 is YENEEA. This CDR3 region has 14 residues. The CDR3: CASSSWTSSYEQYF. DNA of the CDR3: TGTGCCAGCAGCTCTTGGACTAGCTCCTACGAGCAGTACTTC.

This chain joins TRBV9 and TRBJ2-7, with D tentatively TRBD2 (6 bases). The CDR3 extends over 14 amino acids. V gave up 3 bases and J gave up 6 bases, with 16 bases separating them. Germline lookup yields CDR1 SGDLS and CDR2 YYNGEE. CDR3 amino acids: CASSAGDSRSEQYF. The CDR3 DNA sequence: TGTGCCAGCAGCGCGGGGGACTCCAGAAGCGAGCAGTACTTC.

This rearrangement joins TRBV4-2 to TRBJ2-1; 10 bases are shared with TRBD2. With V trimmed by 0 bases and J by 7 bases, 12 bases remained unmatched. Germline V CDR1 and CDR2: LGHNA, YNFKEQ. The CDR3 sequence is 18 residues long. The CDR3 DNA reads as TGTGCCAGCAGCCAAGATAAGGGGAGCGGGAGGGGGGTGAATGAGCAGTTCTTC. Protein product: CASSQDKGSGRGVNEQFF.

In its sample, this clone was seen a few times. The J gene is TRBJ2-1, the V gene TRBV5-1; 9 bases are a match to TRBD2. CDR1 is SGHRS and CDR2 is YFSETQ in the germline V gene. Trimming took 2 bases from V and 3 from J; bases not matched to a gene: 6. The CDR3 has 16 residues. CDR3 loop: CASSFEIAGDYNEQFF. The CDR3 DNA reads as TGCGCCAGCAGCTTTGAAATAGCGGGAGACTACAATGAGCAGTTCTTC.

CDR3 sequence (DNA): TGTGCCAGCAGTTTAGGATACAAGCGGGAGCGCGAGCAGTACTTC. Its translation is CASSLGYKREREQYF. The gene calls are TRBV28 and TRBJ2-7; 8 bases match TRBD2. V lost 2 bases to trimming and J lost 6 bases; unmatched junction nucleotides: 9. CDR3 length: 15 amino acids. The germline gives CDR1 MDHEN, CDR2 SYDVKM.

The rearrangement uses TRBV6-5 and TRBJ1-1; 7 bases align to TRBD1. V trimming: 6 bases; J trimming: 1 base; junction bases outside the gene matches: 8. The CDR3 extends over 15 amino acids. Germline CDR1 is MNHEY and CDR2 is SVGAGI. For the CDR3, the DNA is TGTGCCAGCAGCCCAGAAAAGGGGGCGAACACTGAAGCTTTCTTT. Translated, it gives CASSPEKGANTEAFF.

J is TRBJ1-1 and V is TRBV7-9; 9 nucleotides match TRBD1. V trimming: 5 bases; J trimming: 4 bases; junction bases outside the gene matches: 8. The CDR3 has 15 amino acids. Germline CDR1 and CDR2: SEHNR and FQNEAQ (reference sequence). The CDR3 loop is CASSPGQGRVTEAFF. The CDR3 DNA reads as TGTGCCAGCAGCCCAGGACAGGGGAGGGTCACTGAAGCTTTCTTT.

This clone was detected once. The rearrangement uses TRBV10-3 and TRBJ2-2; 7 nucleotides match TRBD1. CDR1 ENHRY and CDR2 SYGVKD come from the germline V gene. With 10 bases clipped from V and 6 bases from J, the junction kept 2 bases outside the gene matches. The CDR3 contains 11 residues. CDR3 sequence (DNA): TGTGCCACCCAGGGGGCCGGGGAGCTGTTTTTT. It translates to CATQGAGELFF.

J is TRBJ1-1 and V is TRBV4-1; D remains ambiguous. Trimming shortened V by 0 bases and J by 1 base, and 6 bases separated the two germline ends. The CDR3 is 14 residues long. Germline V gene data show CDR1 as MGHRA and CDR2 as YSYEKL. The CDR3 DNA follows: TGCGCCAGCAGCCAAGACGAGTGGAACACTGAAGCTTTCTTT. The encoded protein is CASSQDEWNTEAFF.

J is TRBJ1-2 and V is TRBV2; 9 bases are shared with TRBD1. Germline V gene data show CDR1 as SNHLY and CDR2 as FYNNEI. The V segment lost 2 bases and the J segment 5 bases; nucleotides outside the gene matches: 6. The CDR3 sequence is 15 residues long. CDR3 DNA sequence: TGTGCCAGCAGTGAATGGGGACAGGGTATATATGGCTACACCTTC. Its translation is CASSEWGQGIYGYTF.

The chain carries TRBV9 and TRBJ1-2; D gene ambiguous. The germline V gene encodes CDR1 SGDLS and CDR2 YYNGEE. The V end was cut by 0 bases, the J end by 3 bases, with 12 bases between. CDR3 length: 15 residues. The CDR3 loop is CASSVAIGGDYGYTF. The DNA for the CDR3 is TGTGCCAGCAGCGTAGCTATAGGAGGCGACTATGGCTACACCTTC.

The chain couples TRBV2 to TRBJ1-6; D call uncertain. Per the germline V gene, CDR1 is SNHLY and CDR2 is FYNNEI. CDR3 size: 12 residues. V lost 4 bases and J 10 bases, leaving 8 bases between the germline ends. DNA for the CDR3: TGTGCCAGCAGTGTTACGGGGTCACCCCTCCACTTT. Encoded protein: CASSVTGSPLHF.

There are a few counts of this clone. V and J are TRBV3-1 (or the pseudogene TRBV3-2) and TRBJ1-1; D is perhaps TRBD1 (5 bases). The V end was cut by 4 bases, the J end by 5 bases, with 11 bases between. The V gene's germline CDR1 is LGHDT and CDR2 YNNKEL (reference sequence). The CDR3 sequence is 13 residues long. The CDR3 loop is CASSPFGGTEAFF. The CDR3 region has the DNA TGTGCCAGCAGCCCCTTTGGGGGGACTGAAGCTTTCTTT.